A selection of T cell receptor beta chains follows, all from one sample in a study of shared clonotypes between healthy human individuals. Method: immunoSEQ multiplex PCR; TCRdb's copy keeps in-frame clones and lacks some. There are roughly 650,000 clones in the sample; 97% occur only once, and 0.057% lies in the top ten. Input material: naive CD4+ T cells sorted from blood. All receptors derive from a woman aged 25-40 years in good health. The CDR3 runs from the conserved cysteine through the conserved F or W. A D gene is named only where the DNA matches it firmly. Clone sizes are given selectively: once, few, many, or a class where the clone is expanded.

>.|TRBJ2-5|.|TRBV18
CASSPKGRPNNQETQYF
TGTGCCAGCTCACCCAAGGGACGACCCAACAATCAAGAGACCCAGTACTTC
>.|TRBJ1-4|.|TRBV28
CASSTHGTIPILFF
TGTGCCAGCAGTACCCACGGGACAATTCCTATCCTGTTTTTT
>.|TRBJ1-1|.|TRBV19
CASTPGGGIGTEAFF
TGTGCCAGCACTCCCGGAGGGGGGATAGGCACTGAAGCTTTCTTT
>.|TRBJ2-5|.|TRBV29-1
CRGGGTAQETQYF
TGCAGGGGTGGGGGGACGGCCCAAGAGACCCAGTACTTC
>.|TRBJ1-5|.|TRBV30
CAWSFTGGQPQHF
TGTGCCTGGAGTTTCACGGGGGGTCAGCCCCAGCATTTT
>.|TRBJ1-1|.|TRBV28
CASSPQGGTEAFF
TGTGCCAGCAGTCCCCAGGGTGGCACTGAAGCTTTCTTT
>.|TRBJ2-7|.|TRBV27
CASSLSYEQYF
TGTGCCAGCAGTTTATCCTACGAGCAGTACTTC
>.|TRBJ2-7|TRBD2|TRBV10-3
CAISREGHEQYF
TGTGCCATCAGTCGGGAGGGCCACGAGCAGTACTTC
>.|TRBJ2-5|.|TRBV18
CASSGYQETQYF
TGTGCCAGCTCCGGGTACCAAGAGACCCAGTACTTC
>once|TRBJ2-3|.|TRBV18
CASSLGQVRRGDTQYF
TGTGCCAGCTCACTCGGACAGGTTCGGAGGGGAGATACGCAGTATTTT
>.|TRBJ1-4|.|TRBV6-1
CASSARREKLFF
TGTGCCAGCAGTGCTAGGCGGGAAAAACTGTTTTTT
>.|TRBJ2-3|TRBD1|TRBV28
CASSPSRMGTERTDTQYF
TGTGCCAGCAGTCCATCCCGGATGGGGACAGAACGCACAGATACGCAGTATTTT
>.|TRBJ1-1|.|TRBV20-1
CSVSYPTEAFF
TGCAGTGTTTCTTACCCGACTGAGGCTTTCTTT
>.|TRBJ2-7|TRBD1|TRBV6-6
CASSYSRDSSYEQYF
TGTGCCAGCAGTTACTCCAGGGACAGCTCCTACGAGCAGTACTTC
>.|TRBJ2-7|.|TRBV18
CASSQTGSYEQYF
TGTGCCAGCTCACAGACAGGTTCCTACGAGCAGTACTTC
>.|TRBJ1-5|.|TRBV10-3
CAITPDSNQPQHF
TGTGCCATCACCCCGGACAGCAATCAGCCCCAGCATTTT
>.|TRBJ2-2|TRBD2|TRBV13
CASSLELGPSGSFAGELFF
TGTGCCAGCAGCTTAGAGCTCGGGCCTAGCGGGAGTTTTGCCGGGGAGCTGTTTTTT
>.|TRBJ2-3|.|TRBV21-1
CASSQGTSGTGDTQYF
TGTGCCAGCAGTCAAGGGACTAGCGGGACGGGGGATACGCAGTATTTT
>.|TRBJ2-7|.|TRBV28
CASNLRQGSYEQYF
TGTGCCAGCAACCTACGGCAGGGGTCTTACGAGCAGTACTTC
>once|TRBJ1-3|.|TRBV4-1
CASSQDTTAFSGNTIYF
TGCGCCAGCAGCCAAGACACGACAGCGTTCTCGGGAAACACCATATATTTT
>once|TRBJ2-4|TRBD2|TRBV2
CASRLNRVSGRASAKNIQYF
TGTGCCAGCAGGTTAAACAGGGTGAGCGGGAGGGCCTCGGCCAAAAACATTCAGTACTTC
>.|TRBJ2-7|.|TRBV2
CASSWADEQYF
TGTGCCAGCAGTTGGGCAGACGAGCAGTACTTC
>.|TRBJ2-2|.|TRBV5-4
CASSLPLMGGGTGELFF
TGTGCCAGCAGCTTACCCCTGATGGGGGGCGGCACCGGGGAGCTGTTTTTT
>.|TRBJ1-5|.|TRBV10-3
CAISEPMGAGSNQPQHF
TGTGCCATCAGTGAGCCGATGGGGGCTGGGAGCAATCAGCCCCAGCATTTT
>.|TRBJ2-1|TRBD2|TRBV11-2
CASSLVSLAGVAAYNEQFF
TGTGCCAGCAGCTTAGTTTCCCTAGCGGGAGTCGCGGCCTACAATGAGCAGTTCTTC
>.|TRBJ2-1|TRBD2|TRBV28
CACSASGSYSYNEQFF
TGTGCCTGCTCGGCTAGCGGGAGTTACTCCTACAATGAGCAGTTCTTC
>.|TRBJ1-2|.|TRBV2
CASSEALLYGYTF
TGTGCCAGCAGTGAAGCGCTCCTCTATGGCTACACCTTC
>.|TRBJ2-1|TRBD2|TRBV7-3
CASSLIAGGNNEQFF
TGTGCCAGCAGCTTAATAGCGGGAGGTAACAATGAGCAGTTCTTC
>.|TRBJ2-7|.|TRBV11-2
CASSLDLQVYEQYF
TGTGCCAGCAGCTTAGATTTGCAGGTTTACGAGCAGTACTTC
>.|TRBJ2-5|.|TRBV30
CAWSVNSETQYF
TGTGCCTGGAGTGTAAACTCCGAGACCCAGTACTTC
>.|TRBJ1-4|.|TRBV28
CASRPLGATNEKLFF
TGTGCCAGCAGACCCCTCGGTGCAACTAATGAAAAACTGTTTTTT
>.|TRBJ2-6|TRBD2|TRBV7-2
CASSLRFVSGTGANVLTF
TGTGCCAGCAGCTTAAGGTTTGTTAGCGGGACTGGGGCCAACGTCCTGACTTTC
>.|TRBJ2-3|.|TRBV6-1
CASSELGAPTDTQYF
TGTGCCAGCAGTGAACTGGGCGCCCCTACGGATACGCAGTATTTT
>.|TRBJ1-6|.|TRBV7-9
CASSLTNLADSPLHF
TGTGCCAGCAGCTTAACCAATTTGGCGGATTCACCCCTCCACTTT
>.|TRBJ2-7|.|TRBV6-6
CASSTRAGDEQYF
TGTGCCAGCAGCACCCGGGCCGGCGACGAGCAGTACTTC
>.|TRBJ1-3|.|TRBV10-1
CASSPGAGNTIYF
TGCGCCAGCAGTCCAGGGGCTGGAAACACCATATATTTT
>.|TRBJ2-1|.|TRBV28
CASSRSRDSSTRNNEQFF
TGTGCCAGCAGCCGCAGCAGGGACTCCTCTACCAGAAACAATGAGCAGTTCTTC
>once|TRBJ1-2|.|TRBV6-1
CASSEGSRGRGYGYTF
TGTGCCAGCAGTGAAGGAAGCAGGGGCCGAGGCTATGGCTACACCTTC
>.|TRBJ2-7|.|TRBV19
CASSPTGDYEQYF
TGTGCCAGTAGTCCGACAGGAGACTACGAGCAGTACTTC
>.|TRBJ2-7|.|TRBV5-1
CASSLVRGTKSYEQYF
TGCGCCAGCAGCTTGGTTAGAGGGACCAAGTCCTACGAGCAGTACTTC